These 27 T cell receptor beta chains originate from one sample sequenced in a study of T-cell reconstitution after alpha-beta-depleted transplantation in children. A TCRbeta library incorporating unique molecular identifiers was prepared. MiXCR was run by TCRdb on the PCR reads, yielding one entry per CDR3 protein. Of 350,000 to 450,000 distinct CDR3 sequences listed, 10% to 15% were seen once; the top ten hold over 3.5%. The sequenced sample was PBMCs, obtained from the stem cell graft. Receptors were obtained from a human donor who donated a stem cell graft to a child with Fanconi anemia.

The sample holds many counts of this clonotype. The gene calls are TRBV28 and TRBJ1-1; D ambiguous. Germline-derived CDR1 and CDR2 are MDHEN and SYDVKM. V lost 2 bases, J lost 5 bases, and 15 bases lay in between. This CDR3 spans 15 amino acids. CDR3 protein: CASSLVVRTGTEAFF. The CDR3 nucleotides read TGTGCCAGCAGTTTAGTGGTGCGGACTGGTACTGAAGCTTTCTTT. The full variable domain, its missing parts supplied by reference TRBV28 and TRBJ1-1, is DVKVTQSSRYLVKRTGEKVFLECVQDMDHENMFWYRQDPGLGLRLIYFSYDVKMKEKGDIPEGYSVSREKKERFSLILESASTNQTSMYLCASSLVVRTGTEAFFGQGTRLTVV.

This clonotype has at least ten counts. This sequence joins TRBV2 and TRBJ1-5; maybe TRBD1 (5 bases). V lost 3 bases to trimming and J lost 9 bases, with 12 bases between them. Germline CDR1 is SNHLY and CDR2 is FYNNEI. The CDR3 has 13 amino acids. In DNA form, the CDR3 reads TGTGCCAGCAGTGAGGGGGGAAGTCGGCCCCAGCATTTT. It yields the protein CASSEGGSRPQHF.

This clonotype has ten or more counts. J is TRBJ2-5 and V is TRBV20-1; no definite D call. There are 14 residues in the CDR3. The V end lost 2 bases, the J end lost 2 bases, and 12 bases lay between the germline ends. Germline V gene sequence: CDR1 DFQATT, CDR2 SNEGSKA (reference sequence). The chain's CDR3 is CSARTSPAQETQYF. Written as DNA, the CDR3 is TGCAGTGCTAGAACGTCGCCTGCTCAAGAGACCCAGTACTTC.

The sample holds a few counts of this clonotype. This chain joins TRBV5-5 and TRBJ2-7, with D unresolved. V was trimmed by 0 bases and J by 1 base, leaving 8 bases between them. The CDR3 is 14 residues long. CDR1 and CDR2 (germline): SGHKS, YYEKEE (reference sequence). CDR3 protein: CASSLATRSYEQYF. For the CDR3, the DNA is TGTGCCAGCAGCTTGGCCACCCGATCCTACGAGCAGTACTTC.

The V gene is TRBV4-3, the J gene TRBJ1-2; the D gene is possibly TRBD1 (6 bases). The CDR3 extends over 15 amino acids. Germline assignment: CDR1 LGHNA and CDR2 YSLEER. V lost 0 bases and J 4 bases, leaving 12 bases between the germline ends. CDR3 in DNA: TGCGCCAGCAGCCAAGATAAGGGGGATCTCTATGGCTACACCTTC. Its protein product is CASSQDKGDLYGYTF.

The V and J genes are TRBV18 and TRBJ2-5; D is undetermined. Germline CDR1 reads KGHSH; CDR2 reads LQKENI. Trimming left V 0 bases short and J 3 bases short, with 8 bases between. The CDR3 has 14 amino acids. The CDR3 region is CASSPPAVKETQYF. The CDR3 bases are TGTGCCAGCTCACCACCTGCAGTCAAAGAGACCCAGTACTTC.

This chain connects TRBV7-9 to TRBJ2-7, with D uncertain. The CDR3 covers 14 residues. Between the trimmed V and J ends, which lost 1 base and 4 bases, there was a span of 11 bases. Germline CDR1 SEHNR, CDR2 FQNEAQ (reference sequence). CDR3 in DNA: TGTGCCAGCAGCTTAGAAGGAGCAGTATACGAGCAGTACGTC. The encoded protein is CASSLEGAVYEQYV.

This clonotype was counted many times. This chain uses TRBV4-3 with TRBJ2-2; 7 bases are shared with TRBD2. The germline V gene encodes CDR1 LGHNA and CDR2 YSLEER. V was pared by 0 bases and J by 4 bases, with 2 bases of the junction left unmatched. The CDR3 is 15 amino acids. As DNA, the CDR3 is TGCGCCAGCAGCCAAGAACGCGGGAGCACCGGGGAGCTGTTTTTT. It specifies CASSQERGSTGELFF.

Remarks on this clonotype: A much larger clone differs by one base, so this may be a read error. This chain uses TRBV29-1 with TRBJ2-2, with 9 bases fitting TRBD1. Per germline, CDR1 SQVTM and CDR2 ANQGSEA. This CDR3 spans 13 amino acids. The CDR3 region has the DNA TGCGGCGCCACAGGGGGCTTCACCGGGGAGCTGTTTTTT. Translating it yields CGATGGFTGELFF.

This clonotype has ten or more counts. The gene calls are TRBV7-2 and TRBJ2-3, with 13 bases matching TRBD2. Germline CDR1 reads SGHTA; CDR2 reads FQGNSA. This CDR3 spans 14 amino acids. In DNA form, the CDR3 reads TGTGCGGTGACTAGCGGGGGGAGTGGAGATACGCAGTATTTT. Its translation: CAVTSGGSGDTQYF.

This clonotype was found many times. The CDR3 DNA follows: TGCGCCAGCAGCCCCGGACTAGCCCGGGAGCAGTTCTTC. Its protein is CASSPGLAREQFF. The V and J genes are TRBV4-3 and TRBJ2-1; TRBD2 aligns across 8 bases. CDR3 length: 13 residues. The V segment lost 4 bases and the J segment 10 bases; nucleotides outside the gene matches: 6. CDR1 and CDR2 from the germline V gene are LGHNA and YSLEER.

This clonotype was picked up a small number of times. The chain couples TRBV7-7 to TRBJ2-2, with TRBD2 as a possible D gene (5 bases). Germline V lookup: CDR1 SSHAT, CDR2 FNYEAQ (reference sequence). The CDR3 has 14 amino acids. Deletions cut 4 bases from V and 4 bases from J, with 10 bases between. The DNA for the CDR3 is TGTGCCAGCAGCTCCAGCGGCAGCACCGGGGAGCTGTTTTTT. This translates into CASSSSGSTGELFF.

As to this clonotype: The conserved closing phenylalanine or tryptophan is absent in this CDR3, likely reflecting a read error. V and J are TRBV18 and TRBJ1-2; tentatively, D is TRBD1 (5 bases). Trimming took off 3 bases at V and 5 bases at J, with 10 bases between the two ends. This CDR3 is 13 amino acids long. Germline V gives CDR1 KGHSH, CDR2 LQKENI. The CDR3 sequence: CASSPGTEYGYTY. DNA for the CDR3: TGTGCCAGCTCACCCGGGACCGAGTATGGCTACACCTAC.

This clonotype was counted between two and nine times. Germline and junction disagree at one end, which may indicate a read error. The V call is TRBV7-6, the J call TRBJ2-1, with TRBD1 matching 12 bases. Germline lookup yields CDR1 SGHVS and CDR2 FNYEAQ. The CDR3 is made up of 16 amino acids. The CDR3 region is CASSPMGQGAYSEQFF. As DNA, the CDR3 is TGTGCCAGCAGCCCGATGGGACAGGGGGCGTACAGTGAGCAGTTCTTC. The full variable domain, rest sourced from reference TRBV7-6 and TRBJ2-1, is GAGVSQSPRYKVTKRGQDVALRCDPISGHVSLYWYRQALGQGPEFLTYFNYEAQQDKSGLPNDRFSAERPEGSISTLTIQRTEQRDSAMYRCASSPMGQGAYSEQFFGPGTRLTVL.

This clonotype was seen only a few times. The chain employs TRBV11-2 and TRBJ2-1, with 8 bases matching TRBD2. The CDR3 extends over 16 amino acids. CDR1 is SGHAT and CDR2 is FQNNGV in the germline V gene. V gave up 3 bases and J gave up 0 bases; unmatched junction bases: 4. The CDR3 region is CASSFGLAGSYNEQFF. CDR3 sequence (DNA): TGTGCCAGCAGCTTTGGTCTAGCGGGCTCCTACAATGAGCAGTTCTTC.

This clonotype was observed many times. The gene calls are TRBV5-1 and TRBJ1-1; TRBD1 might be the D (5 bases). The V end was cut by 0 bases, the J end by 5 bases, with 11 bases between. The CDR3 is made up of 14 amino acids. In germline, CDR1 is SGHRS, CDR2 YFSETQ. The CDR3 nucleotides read TGCGCCAGCAGCTTGGAGAAGGGGACGACTGAAGCTTTCTTT. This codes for CASSLEKGTTEAFF.

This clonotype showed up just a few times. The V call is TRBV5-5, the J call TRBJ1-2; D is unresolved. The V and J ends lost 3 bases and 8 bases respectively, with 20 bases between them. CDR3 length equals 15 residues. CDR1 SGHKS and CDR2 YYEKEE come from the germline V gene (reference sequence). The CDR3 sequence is CASSSTLGDGTGYTF. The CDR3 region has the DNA TGTGCCAGCAGCTCAACCTTGGGCGACGGTACGGGCTACACCTTC.

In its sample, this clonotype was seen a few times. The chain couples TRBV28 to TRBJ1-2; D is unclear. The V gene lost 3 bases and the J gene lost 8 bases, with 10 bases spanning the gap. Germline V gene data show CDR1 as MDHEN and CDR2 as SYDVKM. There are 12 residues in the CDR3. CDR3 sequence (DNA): TGTGCCAGCAGTTTGTCCTCGGAGGGCTACACCTTC. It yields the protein CASSLSSEGYTF.

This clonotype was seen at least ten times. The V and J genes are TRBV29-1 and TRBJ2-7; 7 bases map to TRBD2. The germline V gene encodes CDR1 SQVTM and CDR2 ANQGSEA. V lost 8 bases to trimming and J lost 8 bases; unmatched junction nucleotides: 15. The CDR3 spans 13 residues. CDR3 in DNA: TGCAGCTATTCGGGGGGTCCACTCTGGCAGCAGTACTTC. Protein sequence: CSYSGGPLWQQYF.

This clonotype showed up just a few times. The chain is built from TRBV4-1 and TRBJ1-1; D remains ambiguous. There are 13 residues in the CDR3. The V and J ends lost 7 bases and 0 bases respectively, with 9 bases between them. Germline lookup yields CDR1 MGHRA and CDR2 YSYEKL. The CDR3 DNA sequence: TGCGCCAGCAAGGTCGACCTGAACACTGAAGCTTTCTTT. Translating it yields CASKVDLNTEAFF.

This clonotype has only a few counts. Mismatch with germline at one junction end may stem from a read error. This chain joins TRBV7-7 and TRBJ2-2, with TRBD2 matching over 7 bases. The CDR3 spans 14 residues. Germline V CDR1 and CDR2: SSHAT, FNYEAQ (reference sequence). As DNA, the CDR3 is TGTGCTAGCAGCGTAAGCGGGGTAGGCGGGGAGCTGTTTTTT. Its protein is CASSVSGVGGELFF. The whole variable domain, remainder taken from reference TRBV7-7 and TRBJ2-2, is GAGVSQSPRYKVTKRGQDVTLRCDPISSHATLYWYQQALGQGPEFLTYFNYEAQPDKSGLPSDRFSAERPEGSISTLTIQRTEQRDSAMYRCASSVSGVGGELFFGEGSRLTVL.

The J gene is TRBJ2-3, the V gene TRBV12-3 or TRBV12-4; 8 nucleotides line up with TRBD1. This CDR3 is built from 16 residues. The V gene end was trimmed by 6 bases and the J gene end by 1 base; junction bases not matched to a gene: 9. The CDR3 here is CASSPGTGSRTDTQYF. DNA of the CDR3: TGTGCCAGCAGCCCAGGGACAGGATCCCGCACAGATACGCAGTATTTT.

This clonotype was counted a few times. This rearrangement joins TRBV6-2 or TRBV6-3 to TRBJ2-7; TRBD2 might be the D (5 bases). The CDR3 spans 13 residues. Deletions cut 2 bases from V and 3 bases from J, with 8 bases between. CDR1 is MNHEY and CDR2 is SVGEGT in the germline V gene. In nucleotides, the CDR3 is TGTGCCAGCAGTTACAGACGGGACTACGAGCAGTACGTC. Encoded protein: CASSYRRDYEQYV.

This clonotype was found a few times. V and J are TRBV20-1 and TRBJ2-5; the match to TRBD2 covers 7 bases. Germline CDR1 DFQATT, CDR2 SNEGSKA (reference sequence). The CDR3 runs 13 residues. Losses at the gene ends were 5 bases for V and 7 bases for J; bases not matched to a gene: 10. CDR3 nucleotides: TGCAGTGCTCTTGGGAGGGGTGGCGTGACCCAGTACTTC. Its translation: CSALGRGGVTQYF.

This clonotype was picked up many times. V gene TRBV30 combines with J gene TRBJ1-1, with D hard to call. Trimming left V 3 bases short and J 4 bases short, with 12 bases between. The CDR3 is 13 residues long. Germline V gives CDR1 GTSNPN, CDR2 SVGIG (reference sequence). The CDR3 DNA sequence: TGTGCCTGGAGAGTAAGTGGGAGCACTGAAGCTTTCTTT. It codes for CAWRVSGSTEAFF.

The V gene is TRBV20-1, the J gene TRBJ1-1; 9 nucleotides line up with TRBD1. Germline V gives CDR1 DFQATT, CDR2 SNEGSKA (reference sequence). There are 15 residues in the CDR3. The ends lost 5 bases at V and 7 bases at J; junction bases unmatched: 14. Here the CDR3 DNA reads TGCAGTGCTCCAAAGGGAGGGACAGGGAATCTTGAAGCTTTCTTT. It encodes CSAPKGGTGNLEAFF.

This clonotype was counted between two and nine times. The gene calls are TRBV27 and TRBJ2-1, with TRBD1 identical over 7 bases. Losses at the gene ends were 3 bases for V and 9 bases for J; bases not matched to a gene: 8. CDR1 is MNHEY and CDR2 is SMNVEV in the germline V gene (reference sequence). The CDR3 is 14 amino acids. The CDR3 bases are TGTGCCAGCAGTTTGGCGCCACAGGGGCTTGAGCAGTTCTTC. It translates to CASSLAPQGLEQFF.